Below are 27 T cell receptor beta chains sequenced from a single sample in a study of Graves' ophthalmopathy and Graves' hyperthyroidism. TCR beta CDR3 amplification used RNA transcripts. A first-round RT-PCR used HTBI primers, followed by a second-round multiplex PCR. TCRdb re-derived calls from the multiplex PCR reads in MiXCR, one entry per CDR3 protein. The repertoire includes over a million distinct CDR3 sequences, less than 45% of them detected once, and 11% sits in the top ten. Sequenced material: peripheral blood or thyroid tissue (not recorded which). These receptor sequences come from an adult man with Graves' hyperthyroidism.

As for this clonotype: At one boundary the junction diverges from the germline segment, which might be a read error. The chain has TRBV10-2 and TRBJ2-7; 8 bases match TRBD1. This CDR3 has 15 amino acids. Germline lookup yields CDR1 WSHSY and CDR2 SAAADI. CDR3 sequence reads: CASSLRNRGDYEQYF. The CDR3 DNA sequence: TGTGCCAGCAGTTTGCGAAACAGGGGGGACTACGAGCAGTACTTC.

The gene calls are TRBV7-2 and TRBJ2-2; 8 nucleotides agree with TRBD1. The trim removed 5 bases at V and 7 bases at J, leaving 9 bases unmatched. Per germline, CDR1 SGHTA and CDR2 FQGNSA. This CDR3 spans 15 amino acids. The CDR3 loop is CASSHNGQGYGELFF. The CDR3 DNA follows: TGTGCCAGCAGCCACAACGGACAGGGCTACGGGGAGCTGTTTTTT.

Worth noting for this clonotype: Compared with germline, one end of the junction differs, possibly owing to a read error. The chain joins TRBV25-1 to TRBJ1-1; D gene unclear. This CDR3 has 13 amino acids. Germline CDR1 and CDR2: MGHDK and SYGVNS. The CDR3 DNA is TGTACCAGCAGTGCTGAGGGGAACACTGAAGCTTTCTTT. It translates to CTSSAEGNTEAFF. Complete variable domain (other parts from reference TRBV25-1 and TRBJ1-1): EADIYQTPRYLVIGTGKKITLECSQTMGHDKMYWYQQDPGMELHLIHYSYGVNSTEKGDLSSESTVSRIRTEHFPLTLESARPSHTSQYLCTSSAEGNTEAFFGQGTRLTVV.

V gene TRBV20-1 combines with J gene TRBJ1-4, with 8 bases identical to TRBD1. CDR1 DFQATT and CDR2 SNEGSKA come from the germline V gene (reference sequence). The CDR3 consists of 15 residues. The V and J ends lost 0 bases and 8 bases, in that order; junction bases with no gene match: 8. The chain's CDR3 is CSARDRGTGPEKLFF. The CDR3, as DNA: TGCAGTGCTAGAGATAGGGGGACAGGTCCGGAAAAACTGTTTTTT.

The rearrangement links TRBV12-3 or TRBV12-4 to TRBJ1-1, with D perhaps TRBD1 (6 bases). The V end was cut by 3 bases, the J end by 1 base, with 21 bases between. The CDR3 is 18 amino acids. In nucleotides, the CDR3 is TGTGCCAGCAGTTTTCCTTCGGGACATCAATCCTCGAACACTGAAGCTTTCTTT. The encoded protein is CASSFPSGHQSSNTEAFF.

There are a few counts of this clonotype. The chain recombines TRBV2 with TRBJ2-5, with 16 bases matching TRBD2. There are 19 residues in the CDR3. Germline V CDR1 and CDR2: SNHLY, FYNNEI. Losses at the gene ends were 3 bases for V and 2 bases for J; bases not matched to a gene: 9. The CDR3 spells CASSERGLAGGRAQETQYF. The CDR3 coding sequence is TGTGCCAGCAGTGAGAGGGGACTAGCGGGAGGGAGGGCACAAGAGACCCAGTACTTC.

This chain joins TRBV5-1 and TRBJ1-4, with D uncertain. V lost 1 base, J lost 8 bases, and 15 bases lay in between. Per germline, CDR1 SGHRS and CDR2 YFSETQ. The CDR3 extends over 15 amino acids. DNA for the CDR3: TGCGCCAGCAGCTTGACCGGCCTCTTTGGGGAAAAACTGTTTTTT. Its protein product is CASSLTGLFGEKLFF.

This rearrangement joins TRBV7-9 to TRBJ1-6; D is undetermined. Germline CDR1 reads SEHNR; CDR2 reads FQNEAQ (reference sequence). The V and J ends lost 5 bases and 2 bases respectively, with 22 bases between them. The CDR3 consists of 19 residues. Here the CDR3 reads CASSQDLFPGITYNSPLHF. The CDR3 DNA reads TGTGCCAGCAGCCAAGATCTCTTCCCGGGGATCACCTATAATTCACCCCTCCACTTT.

The chain joins TRBV7-2 to TRBJ1-6; the D is unclear. CDR1 is SGHTA, CDR2 FQGNSA, per germline. This CDR3 contains 17 residues. V was cut by 3 bases and J by 0 bases, with 12 bases left in between. This CDR3 reads CASSFFEGSSYNSPLHF. In DNA form, the CDR3 reads TGTGCCAGCAGCTTTTTCGAGGGAAGCTCCTATAATTCACCCCTCCACTTT.

CDR3 coding DNA: TGTGCCAGCGGGCACCTCCCCCCTCGGGATCAGCCCCAGCATTTT. Protein: CASGHLPPRDQPQHF. The V gene is TRBV19, the J gene TRBJ1-5; D ambiguous. The CDR3 contains 15 residues. V gave up 9 bases and J gave up 5 bases, with 20 bases separating them. Looked up from germline, CDR1 is LNHDA and CDR2 is SQIVND (reference sequence).

The chain links TRBV13 to TRBJ1-1; 11 nucleotides agree with TRBD1. CDR3 size: 15 residues. Germline lookup yields CDR1 PRHDT and CDR2 FYEKMQ (reference sequence). Trimming took 4 bases from V and 9 from J; bases not matched to a gene: 10. Here the CDR3 reads CASSSPTGTGGKAFF. DNA for the CDR3: TGTGCCAGCAGCTCCCCGACTGGGACAGGGGGAAAAGCTTTCTTT.

At least ten counts were recorded for this clonotype. The chain couples TRBV7-2 to TRBJ2-2; TRBD2 matches 10 bases. The CDR3 is made up of 15 amino acids. CDR1 SGHTA and CDR2 FQGNSA come from the germline V gene. V was clipped by 0 bases and J by 6 bases; unmatched bases: 1. This CDR3 reads CASSLAAGGPGELFF. The CDR3, as DNA: TGTGCCAGCAGCTTAGCAGCGGGGGGGCCCGGGGAGCTGTTTTTT.

As for this clonotype: The CDR3 does not end in the conserved phenylalanine or tryptophan, so this is likely a read error. The chain carries TRBV6-6 and TRBJ2-5, with 9 bases that match TRBD1. V was pared by 6 bases and J by 7 bases, with 9 bases of the junction left unmatched. Germline CDR1 reads MNHNY; CDR2 reads SVGAGI (reference sequence). CDR3 length equals 14 residues. Here the CDR3 DNA reads TGTGCCAGCAGCACTACAGGGGGCGCAGGGACCCAGTACCTC. Protein: CASSTTGGAGTQYL.

This chain connects TRBV19 to TRBJ1-5; TRBD1 might be the D (5 bases). The CDR3 has 14 residues. Looked up from germline, CDR1 is LNHDA and CDR2 is SQIVND (reference sequence). Trimming pared 5 bases from V and 3 bases from J, leaving 11 bases between. In DNA, the CDR3 is TGTGCCAGTAGTGTACACAGGAACAATCAGCCCCAGCATTTT. Translated: CASSVHRNNQPQHF.

This clonotype was counted at least ten times. The chain uses TRBV5-5 and TRBJ1-2; no reliable D call. Germline lookup yields CDR1 SGHKS and CDR2 YYEKEE (reference sequence). The CDR3 is made up of 13 amino acids. V was trimmed by 2 bases and J by 3 bases, leaving 8 bases between them. Here the CDR3 DNA reads TGTGCCAGCAGCTTTTCTGAATACTATGGCTACACCTTC. Protein: CASSFSEYYGYTF.

This clonotype has a count of ten or more. The chain has TRBV20-1 and TRBJ2-7; 9 bases fit TRBD2. V dropped 3 bases and J dropped 3; count of bases not matched to a gene: 3. The CDR3 runs 13 residues. Germline CDR1 DFQATT, CDR2 SNEGSKA (reference sequence). In DNA form, the CDR3 reads TGCAGTGCTAGGATAGCGGGAGTCTACGAGCAGTACTTC. Translated, it gives CSARIAGVYEQYF.

The J gene is TRBJ1-1, the V gene TRBV4-3; D remains ambiguous. Germline CDR1 reads LGHNA; CDR2 reads YSLEER. The CDR3 length is 16 residues. V lost 0 bases and J lost 0, with 11 bases in between. CDR3 amino acids: CASSQEDTAMNTEAFF. As DNA, the CDR3 is TGCGCCAGCAGCCAAGAAGACACCGCGATGAACACTGAAGCTTTCTTT.

The V gene is TRBV7-6, the J gene TRBJ2-7, with 11 nucleotides matching TRBD1. Trimming removed 11 bases from V and 2 bases from J; junction bases left unmatched: 8. The V gene's germline CDR1 is SGHVS and CDR2 FNYEAQ. There are 14 residues in the CDR3. Written as DNA, the CDR3 is TGTGCCTGGAGTGGGACAGGGGGTACCTACGAGCAGTACTTC. Its translation is CAWSGTGGTYEQYF.

Concerning this clonotype itself: The junction differs from germline at one of its ends, possibly a read error. The gene calls are TRBV7-7 and TRBJ1-1; TRBD1 is a possible D gene (5 bases). Germline V gene data show CDR1 as SSHAT and CDR2 as FNYEAQ (reference sequence). The CDR3 contains 14 residues. CDR3 residues: CASRDGAVNTVAFF. DNA for the CDR3: TGTGCTAGCAGGGACGGCGCCGTGAACACTGTAGCTTTCTTT.

This clonotype was seen once. V gene TRBV6-5 combines with J gene TRBJ1-2; no firm D call. The CDR3 is made up of 16 amino acids. CDR1 is MNHEY, CDR2 SVGAGI, per germline. Trimming removed 0 bases at V and 0 bases at J, with 11 bases between. As DNA, the CDR3 is TGTGCCAGCAGTTACTCGCGGGCAGAATCTAACTATGGCTACACCTTC. This codes for CASSYSRAESNYGYTF.

This chain links TRBV19 with TRBJ1-2; the D is unclear. Trimming took off 7 bases at V and 3 bases at J, with 12 bases between the two ends. The CDR3 has 13 residues. CDR1 and CDR2 from the germline V gene are LNHDA and SQIVND (reference sequence). For the CDR3, the DNA is TGTGCCAGTATTTCTCCCCATCACTATGGCTACACCTTC. It specifies CASISPHHYGYTF.

This clonotype was seen many times. The J gene is TRBJ1-1, the V gene TRBV9; D unresolved. V lost 4 bases and J 0 bases, leaving 13 bases between the germline ends. Germline-derived CDR1 and CDR2 are SGDLS and YYNGEE. This CDR3 has 15 residues. This CDR3 is CASSHSDVMNTEAFF. The CDR3, as DNA: TGTGCCAGCAGCCACTCTGACGTTATGAACACTGAAGCTTTCTTT.

This clonotype has just a few counts. V and J are TRBV9 and TRBJ2-5; TRBD2 matches at 8 bases. V shed 4 bases and J 3 bases; nucleotides not matched to a gene: 11. The CDR3 spans 16 residues. CDR1 is SGDLS and CDR2 is YYNGEE in the germline V gene. The CDR3 DNA reads as TGTGCCAGCAGCCTATCGACTAGCGTCGCAGAAGAGACCCAGTACTTC. Protein product: CASSLSTSVAEETQYF.

This clonotype was counted between two and nine times. The genes are TRBV12-3 or TRBV12-4 and TRBJ2-5; a weak D match, TRBD1 (5 bases). The CDR3 spans 14 residues. The germline V and J ends were trimmed by 5 bases and 6 bases, with 16 bases remaining between them. The CDR3: CASSPPGIVKTQYF. The CDR3, as DNA: TGTGCCAGCAGTCCCCCAGGGATCGTGAAGACCCAGTACTTC.

This clonotype came up many times. This sequence joins TRBV6-2 or TRBV6-3 and TRBJ1-2; 7 bases line up with TRBD1. V trimming: 6 bases; J trimming: 8 bases; junction bases outside the gene matches: 9. Germline V gene lookup returns CDR1 MNHEY and CDR2 SVGEGT. The CDR3 runs to 13 residues. The CDR3 reads CASREARQGGYTF. The CDR3 bases are TGTGCCAGCAGAGAAGCTCGACAGGGAGGCTACACCTTC.

This clonotype was detected ten times or more. V is TRBV20-1 and J is TRBJ1-2, with D tentatively TRBD1 (6 bases). Germline values: CDR1 DFQATT, CDR2 SNEGSKA (reference sequence). This CDR3 spans 10 amino acids. The CDR3 DNA sequence: TGCGGATACAGGGAGATAGGCTACACCTTC. This gives the protein CGYREIGYTF.

This clonotype has a handful of counts. CDR3 protein: CASSPGTGGIRQPQHF. In DNA, the CDR3 is TGCGCCAGCAGCCCCGGGACAGGGGGTATTAGGCAGCCCCAGCATTTT. The rearrangement uses TRBV4-3 and TRBJ1-5; TRBD1 aligns across 11 bases. Germline trimming cut 4 bases from V and 7 bases from J; bases unmatched to any gene: 9. The CDR3 loop spans 16 amino acids. Germline V gene lookup returns CDR1 LGHNA and CDR2 YSLEER.